This entry lists 21 T cell receptor beta chains sequenced from one sample in a study of blood T cell repertoires in COVID-19. Clones were sequenced by immunoSEQ multiplex PCR, and TCRdb holds only the in-frame ones, with some missing. The table shows 90,000 to 140,000 clones, with about 85% occurring only once. The sample taken for sequencing was peripheral blood. These receptors all come from a man between 45 and 60 years old with acute or convalescent COVID-19.

This clone showed up just a few times. The gene calls are TRBV4-1 and TRBJ2-5; 8 nucleotides match TRBD1. The CDR3 sequence is 15 residues long. After removal of 1 base from V and 3 bases from J, the junction contained 4 bases not matched to a gene. Looked up from germline, CDR1 is MGHRA and CDR2 is YSYEKL. The CDR3 loop is CASSQGQTGEETQYF. CDR3 in DNA: TGCGCCAGCAGCCAAGGTCAGACAGGGGAAGAGACCCAGTACTTC.

The chain couples TRBV2 to TRBJ2-7; D gene ambiguous. V dropped 2 bases and J dropped 2 bases, with 7 bases sitting between them. The CDR3 spans 13 residues. The germline CDR1 and CDR2 sequences are SNHLY and FYNNEI. The CDR3 DNA is TGTGCCAGCAGTGAATCATTTCCCTACGAGCAGTACTTC. Protein: CASSESFPYEQYF.

V usage is TRBV5-6 and J usage is TRBJ2-4; 7 positions agree with TRBD1. This CDR3 is 15 amino acids long. The trim removed 4 bases at V and 4 bases at J, leaving 8 bases unmatched. Germline-derived CDR1 and CDR2 are SGHDT and YYEEEE. The CDR3 sequence is CASSPPRDRKNIQYF. The CDR3 DNA is TGTGCCAGCAGCCCCCCTCGGGACAGAAAAAACATTCAGTACTTC.

The J gene is TRBJ1-1, the V gene TRBV28; D is unresolved. CDR3 length: 14 residues. Trimming cost V 5 bases and J 3 bases, with 13 bases left between them. The V gene's germline CDR1 is MDHEN and CDR2 SYDVKM. The DNA of the CDR3 is TGTGCCAGCAGTACCCCGGGTAGGCACACTGAAGCTTTCTTT. Its protein product is CASSTPGRHTEAFF.

This clone was detected only a few times. The CDR3 DNA sequence: TGTGCCAGCAACCGGGACATCTCTACCACCTTC. Its translation is CASNRDISTTF. This chain links TRBV2 with TRBJ1-2; maybe TRBD1 (6 bases). V dropped 7 bases and J dropped 13 bases, with 16 bases sitting between them. The germline V gene has CDR1 SNHLY and CDR2 FYNNEI. CDR3 length: 11 amino acids.

This clone was seen only once. This chain connects TRBV19 to TRBJ2-2; possibly TRBD1 for D (5 bases). This CDR3 contains 15 residues. In germline, CDR1 is LNHDA, CDR2 SQIVND (reference sequence). Trimming left V 6 bases short and J 9 bases short, with 20 bases between. The CDR3: CASRAGFNTGWELFF. Written as DNA, the CDR3 is TGTGCCAGTAGAGCAGGGTTTAACACCGGGTGGGAGCTGTTTTTT.

The chain joins TRBV7-8 to TRBJ1-2, with 7 bases identical to TRBD1. Looked up from germline, CDR1 is SGHVS and CDR2 is FQNEAQ. The junction had 10 bases not matched to a gene; V was cut back by 3 bases and J by 3 bases. This CDR3 is 16 amino acids long. The CDR3 here is CASSLGAGGIYYGYTF. CDR3 nucleotides: TGTGCCAGCAGCTTGGGAGCAGGGGGGATATACTATGGCTACACCTTC.

V and J are TRBV19 and TRBJ2-7; D not certain. Germline V CDR1 and CDR2: LNHDA, SQIVND (reference sequence). The V gene lost 4 bases and the J gene lost 5 bases, with 18 bases spanning the gap. The CDR3 extends over 15 amino acids. The CDR3 nucleotides are TGTGCCAGTAGTACCTTCCTAGTGGCCCCGCACGAGCAGTACTTC. This codes for CASSTFLVAPHEQYF.

This clone was found once. This chain uses TRBV5-4 with TRBJ1-5; D is perhaps TRBD1 (5 bases). The CDR3 length is 14 residues. Deletions cut 0 bases from V and 7 bases from J, with 11 bases between. Germline V gene lookup returns CDR1 SGHNT and CDR2 YYREEE (reference sequence). CDR3 bases: TGTGCCAGCAGCTTGGACAGGACCGAACAGCCCCAGCATTTT. This codes for CASSLDRTEQPQHF.

This chain connects TRBV11-2 to TRBJ2-5; unclear D gene. Deletions cut 1 base from V and 5 bases from J, with 2 bases between. This CDR3 contains 11 residues. Germline CDR1 and CDR2: SGHAT and FQNNGV. CDR3 protein: CASSLAETQYF. CDR3 coding DNA: TGTGCCAGCAGCTTAGCGGAGACCCAGTACTTC.

The chain recombines TRBV18 with TRBJ2-1, with 9 bases identical to TRBD2. This CDR3 is 14 amino acids long. With 2 bases clipped from V and 7 bases from J, the junction kept 3 bases outside the gene matches. The V gene's germline CDR1 is KGHSH and CDR2 LQKENI. Here the CDR3 DNA reads TGTGCCAGCTCACCAGGGCTAGCGGGGAATGAGCAGTTCTTC. Its protein is CASSPGLAGNEQFF.

The V and J genes are TRBV11-3 and TRBJ2-7; TRBD1 agrees at 10 bases. The CDR3 loop spans 14 amino acids. Germline trimming cut 5 bases from V and 7 bases from J; bases unmatched to any gene: 8. Looked up from germline, CDR1 is SGHNT and CDR2 is YENEEA. The CDR3 loop is CASSPGTGDGEQYF. CDR3 in DNA: TGTGCCAGCAGCCCAGGGACAGGGGATGGGGAGCAGTACTTC.

This CDR3 reads CASSQSDRGLNYEQYF. CDR3 nucleotide sequence: TGTGCCAGCAGCCAGTCGGACAGGGGCTTAAACTACGAGCAGTACTTC. The chain is built from TRBV3-1 (or the pseudogene TRBV3-2) and TRBJ2-7, with 9 bases identical to TRBD1. The CDR3 has 16 residues. The trim removed 3 bases at V and 3 bases at J, leaving 9 bases unmatched. CDR1 is LGHDT and CDR2 is YNNKEL in the germline V gene (reference sequence).

The rearrangement joins TRBV9 to TRBJ2-7; 7 bases agree with TRBD1. The CDR3 loop spans 16 amino acids. Germline V gene lookup returns CDR1 SGDLS and CDR2 YYNGEE. V gave up 0 bases and J gave up 0 bases; unmatched junction bases: 6. CDR3: CASSVEDRPSSYEQYF. In nucleotides, the CDR3 is TGTGCCAGCAGCGTAGAGGACAGGCCGAGCTCCTACGAGCAGTACTTC.

The chain recombines TRBV6-1 with TRBJ1-2; D not resolved. Trimming shortened V by 2 bases and J by 7 bases, and 17 bases separated the two germline ends. The germline CDR1 and CDR2 sequences are MNHNS and SASEGT. The CDR3 covers 15 residues. The CDR3 sequence is CASSELGGDYGGYTF. In DNA form, the CDR3 reads TGTGCCAGCAGTGAACTGGGCGGGGATTATGGTGGCTACACCTTC.

The genes are TRBV6-2 or TRBV6-3 and TRBJ1-2, with unresolved D. This CDR3 has 15 amino acids. Trimming pared 2 bases from V and 4 bases from J, leaving 14 bases between. Germline values: CDR1 MNHEY, CDR2 SVGEGT. CDR3 DNA sequence: TGTGCCAGCAGTTACCGTGGCACTGGGCCCTATGGCTACACCTTC. As protein: CASSYRGTGPYGYTF.

This clone showed up just a few times. This sequence joins TRBV2 and TRBJ1-1; 7 nucleotides match TRBD1. CDR3 length equals 15 residues. Losses at the gene ends were 4 bases for V and 6 bases for J; bases not matched to a gene: 11. Germline lookup yields CDR1 SNHLY and CDR2 FYNNEI. CDR3 in DNA: TGTGCCAGCAGTGGGAATATACAGGGGAGACCTGAAGCTTTCTTT. This sequence encodes CASSGNIQGRPEAFF.

This chain connects TRBV11-1 to TRBJ2-2; 9 nucleotides agree with TRBD1. V was clipped by 6 bases and J by 5 bases; unmatched bases: 4. The CDR3 is 14 residues long. Germline-derived CDR1 and CDR2 are SGHAT and FQDESV (reference sequence). The CDR3 bases are TGTGCCAGCAGACGAGGGACAGGGACCGGGGAGCTGTTTTTT. Translated: CASRRGTGTGELFF.

This chain links TRBV2 with TRBJ2-3; 11 bases match TRBD2. The CDR3 sequence is 15 residues long. The germline CDR1 and CDR2 sequences are SNHLY and FYNNEI. V trimming: 4 bases; J trimming: 5 bases; junction bases outside the gene matches: 5. The CDR3 sequence is CASSGSGTSGDTQYF. The CDR3 DNA is TGTGCCAGCAGTGGATCCGGGACTAGCGGAGATACGCAGTATTTT.

The rearrangement uses TRBV6-4 and TRBJ1-2, with 8 bases aligning to TRBD1. V was clipped by 7 bases and J by 0 bases; unmatched bases: 7. Per the germline V gene, CDR1 is MRHNA and CDR2 is SNTAGT. The CDR3 length is 15 residues. CDR3 region: CASNPTGAANYGYTF. In DNA, the CDR3 is TGTGCCAGCAACCCGACAGGGGCGGCTAACTATGGCTACACCTTC.

This clone was counted a single time. This chain connects TRBV28 to TRBJ2-7; TRBD2 agrees at 8 bases. CDR1 is MDHEN, CDR2 SYDVKM, per germline. Trimming cost V 2 bases and J 2 bases; bases outside gene matches: 2. The CDR3 is 14 residues long. This CDR3 reads CASSLSGGTYEQYF. As DNA, the CDR3 is TGTGCCAGCAGTTTAAGCGGGGGCACCTACGAGCAGTACTTC.